The present entry profiles one T cell receptor beta chain with its context. The data belong to a study of shared clonotypes between healthy human individuals. Clones were read by immunoSEQ multiplex PCR, and TCRdb kept only the in-frame ones, dropping some. Of roughly 2.1 million clones listed, 90% to 95% are singletons. The CDR3 is made up of 15 amino acids. V gave up 5 bases and J gave up 3 bases, with 14 bases separating them. Germline CDR1 SGHTA, CDR2 FQGNSA. CD45RO negativity and positive selection for CCR7 defined naive CD8 cells, a population that excluded terminally differentiated effector memory CD45RA+ cells.

The chain employs TRBV7-2 and TRBJ2-4, with a possible D match to TRBD2 (6 bases). Sequencing input: naive CD8+ T cells from PBMCs. The receptor was isolated from a man aged 18 to 30 in good health. Some clones in this sample may be carry-over from other donors' samples. Here the CDR3 reads CASSPLGGGKNIQYF. CDR3 nucleotide sequence: TGTGCCAGCAGCCCCCTGGGGGGTGGCAAAAACATTCAGTACTTC.